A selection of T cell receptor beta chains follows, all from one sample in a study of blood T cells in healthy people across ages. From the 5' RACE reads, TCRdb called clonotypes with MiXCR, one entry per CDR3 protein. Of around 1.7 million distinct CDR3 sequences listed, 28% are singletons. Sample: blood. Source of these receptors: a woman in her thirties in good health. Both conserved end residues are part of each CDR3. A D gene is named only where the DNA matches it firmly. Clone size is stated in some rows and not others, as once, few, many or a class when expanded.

cdr3_aa: CASSYGQVNQPQHF
cdr3_nt: TGTGCCAGCAGTTACGGACAGGTCAATCAGCCCCAGCATTTT
d_call: TRBD1
j_call: TRBJ1-5
clone_size: NA
v_call: TRBV6-2/TRBV6-3

cdr3_aa: CASSLRGGANEQFF
cdr3_nt: TGTGCCAGCAGCTTGCGGGGGGGGGCCAATGAGCAGTTCTTC
d_call: TRBD2
j_call: TRBJ2-1
clone_size: few
v_call: TRBV7-3

cdr3_aa: CASSLEGLAVQFF
cdr3_nt: TGTGCCAGCAGCTTAGAAGGTCTAGCAGTACAGTTCTTC
d_call: NA
j_call: TRBJ2-1
clone_size: few
v_call: TRBV11-2

cdr3_aa: CASRAQETGELFF
cdr3_nt: TGTGCCAGCAGGGCCCAGGAGACCGGGGAGCTGTTTTTT
d_call: NA
j_call: TRBJ2-2
clone_size: NA
v_call: TRBV12-3/TRBV12-4

cdr3_aa: CSAGGTSSAGEQFF
cdr3_nt: TGCAGTGCCGGGGGAACTTCTAGCGCGGGTGAGCAGTTCTTC
d_call: NA
j_call: TRBJ2-1
clone_size: NA
v_call: TRBV20-1

cdr3_aa: CSAKDGAQNEKLFF
cdr3_nt: TGCAGTGCTAAGGACGGGGCCCAGAATGAAAAACTGTTTTTT
d_call: NA
j_call: TRBJ1-4
clone_size: NA
v_call: TRBV20-1

cdr3_aa: CSAAGGNEQFF
cdr3_nt: TGCAGTGCCGCGGGAGGGAATGAGCAGTTCTTC
d_call: TRBD2
j_call: TRBJ2-1
clone_size: NA
v_call: TRBV20-1

cdr3_aa: CAGKGAGVYNEQFF
cdr3_nt: TGTGCCGGCAAGGGAGCGGGAGTTTACAATGAGCAGTTCTTC
d_call: TRBD2
j_call: TRBJ2-1
clone_size: NA
v_call: TRBV7-9

cdr3_aa: CSGQGGGDEQYF
cdr3_nt: TGCAGCGGACAGGGCGGAGGCGATGAGCAGTACTTC
d_call: TRBD1
j_call: TRBJ2-7
clone_size: NA
v_call: TRBV29-1

cdr3_aa: CASSLLAGATDAQYF
cdr3_nt: TGTGCCAGCAGCCTACTAGCGGGGGCAACAGATGCGCAGTATTTT
d_call: TRBD2
j_call: TRBJ2-3
clone_size: once
v_call: TRBV12-3/TRBV12-4

cdr3_aa: CASSEARSYNEQFF
cdr3_nt: TGTGCCAGCAGTGAAGCGAGGAGCTACAATGAGCAGTTCTTC
d_call: NA
j_call: TRBJ2-1
clone_size: many
v_call: TRBV6-1

cdr3_aa: CASSYSAGNNEQFF
cdr3_nt: TGTGCCAGCAGTTACTCGGCGGGGAACAATGAGCAGTTCTTC
d_call: NA
j_call: TRBJ2-1
clone_size: many
v_call: TRBV6-5

cdr3_aa: CASSRTDTDTQYF
cdr3_nt: TGTGCCAGCAGCCGGACAGACACAGATACGCAGTATTTT
d_call: NA
j_call: TRBJ2-3
clone_size: many
v_call: TRBV3-1

cdr3_aa: CSAGLAGSYNEQFF
cdr3_nt: TGCAGTGCCGGACTAGCGGGGAGCTACAATGAGCAGTTCTTC
d_call: TRBD2
j_call: TRBJ2-1
clone_size: NA
v_call: TRBV20-1

cdr3_aa: CASRHRQQTDTQYF
cdr3_nt: TGCGCCAGCAGGCATAGACAGCAAACAGATACGCAGTATTTT
d_call: NA
j_call: TRBJ2-3
clone_size: NA
v_call: TRBV10-2

cdr3_aa: CAWNPDSAGSPLHF
cdr3_nt: TGTGCCTGGAACCCGGACTCCGCGGGATCACCCCTCCACTTT
d_call: NA
j_call: TRBJ1-6
clone_size: once
v_call: TRBV30

cdr3_aa: CSARAFSEQYF
cdr3_nt: TGCAGTGCTAGAGCTTTTAGCGAGCAGTACTTC
d_call: NA
j_call: TRBJ2-7
clone_size: few
v_call: TRBV20-1